This T cell receptor beta chain emerged from a study of T cell changes during pregnancy in multiple sclerosis. Germline V CDR1 and CDR2: SGHVS, FQNEAQ. CDR3 length: 17 residues. V was trimmed by 7 bases and J by 10 bases, leaving 31 bases between them. Produced via immunoSEQ multiplex PCR; TCRdb's table is partial and in-frame only. The table includes around 70,000 clones, more than 80% detected once. The sequence derives from a female donor in good health, enrolled as a control in a pregnancy study. Sequencing used peripheral blood, obtained in the second trimester of pregnancy. This chain connects TRBV7-8 to TRBJ1-1, with D hard to call. The CDR3 protein is CASTPTYPGVSLPGAFF. For the CDR3, the DNA is TGTGCCAGCACCCCGACATACCCGGGAGTAAGTCTACCTGGAGCTTTCTTT.